Listed here are 4 T cell receptor beta chains from one sample, sequenced in a study of early T cells in non-severe SARS-CoV-2 infection. TCRdb analysed the 5' RACE reads with MiXCR anew, one entry per CDR3 protein. The table lists approximately 45,000 distinct CDR3 sequences, about 7% of them singletons, with approximately 4.5% in the top ten. Sequencing was carried out using whole blood. The receptors here all came from an adult who was a healthcare worker with PCR-confirmed SARS-CoV-2 infection or an uninfected control (not recorded which).

This clonotype was seen repeatedly, ten times or more. The V and J genes are TRBV7-2 and TRBJ2-5; no clear D gene. The CDR3 sequence is 14 residues long. Germline lookup yields CDR1 SGHTA and CDR2 FQGNSA. Deletions cut 5 bases from V and 2 bases from J, with 12 bases between. The CDR3 protein is CASSLFDFQETQYF. For the CDR3, the DNA is TGTGCCAGCAGCCTATTTGACTTTCAAGAGACCCAGTACTTC.

This rearrangement joins TRBV11-2 to TRBJ2-1; 8 bases match TRBD2. Germline V gene data show CDR1 as SGHAT and CDR2 as FQNNGV. Losses at the gene ends were 3 bases for V and 4 bases for J; bases not matched to a gene: 8. This CDR3 is built from 16 residues. CDR3 nucleotides: TGTGCCAGCAGCTTCACCGGGGGGGAGTTATACAATGAGCAGTTCTTC. Translation gives CASSFTGGELYNEQFF.

CDR3 region: CASSRDRATYEQYF. The CDR3 DNA reads TGTGCCAGCAGCCGGGACAGGGCAACCTACGAGCAGTACTTC. V is TRBV7-2 and J is TRBJ2-7, with 9 bases identical to TRBD1. The ends lost 5 bases at V and 2 bases at J; junction bases unmatched: 4. The germline gives CDR1 SGHTA, CDR2 FQGNSA. The CDR3 has 14 amino acids.

This clonotype was seen repeatedly, ten times or more. CDR3 DNA: TGTGCCAGCAGCGGGTGGGGAAATCCCCCTCGCTCTGGAAACACCATATATTTT. It translates to CASSGWGNPPRSGNTIYF. The chain joins TRBV7-6 to TRBJ1-3; D is undetermined. The ends were cut back, 5 bases at V and 0 bases at J, with 20 bases in the middle. The germline CDR1 and CDR2 sequences are SGHVS and FNYEAQ. This CDR3 has 18 residues. Full variable domain (rest looked up from reference TRBV7-6 and TRBJ1-3): GAGVSQSPRYKVTKRGQDVALRCDPISGHVSLYWYRQALGQGPEFLTYFNYEAQQDKSGLPNDRFSAERPEGSISTLTIQRTEQRDSAMYRCASSGWGNPPRSGNTIYFGEGSWLTVV.